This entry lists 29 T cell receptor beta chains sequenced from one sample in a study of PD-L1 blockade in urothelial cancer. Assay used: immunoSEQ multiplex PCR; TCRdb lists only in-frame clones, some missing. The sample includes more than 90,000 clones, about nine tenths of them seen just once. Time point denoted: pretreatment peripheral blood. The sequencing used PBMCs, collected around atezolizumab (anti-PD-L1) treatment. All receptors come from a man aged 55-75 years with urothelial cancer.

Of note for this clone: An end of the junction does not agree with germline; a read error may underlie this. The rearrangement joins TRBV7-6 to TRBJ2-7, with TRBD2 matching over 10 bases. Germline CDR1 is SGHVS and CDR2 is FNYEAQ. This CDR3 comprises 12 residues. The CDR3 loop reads CASSPPSGGPTF. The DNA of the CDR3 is TGTGCCAGCAGCCCTCCTAGCGGGGGACCAACATTC.

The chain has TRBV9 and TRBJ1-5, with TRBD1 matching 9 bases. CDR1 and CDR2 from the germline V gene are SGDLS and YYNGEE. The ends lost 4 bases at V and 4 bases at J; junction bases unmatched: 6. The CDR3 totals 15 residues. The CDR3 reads CASSPGGQGNQPQHF. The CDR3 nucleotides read TGTGCCAGCAGCCCTGGGGGACAGGGAAATCAGCCCCAGCATTTT.

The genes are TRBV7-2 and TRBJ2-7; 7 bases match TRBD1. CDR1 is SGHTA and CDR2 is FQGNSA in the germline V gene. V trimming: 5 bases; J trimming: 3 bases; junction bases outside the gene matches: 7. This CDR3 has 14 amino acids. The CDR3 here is CASSPKQGNYEQYF. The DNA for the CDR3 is TGTGCCAGCAGCCCCAAACAGGGGAACTACGAGCAGTACTTC.

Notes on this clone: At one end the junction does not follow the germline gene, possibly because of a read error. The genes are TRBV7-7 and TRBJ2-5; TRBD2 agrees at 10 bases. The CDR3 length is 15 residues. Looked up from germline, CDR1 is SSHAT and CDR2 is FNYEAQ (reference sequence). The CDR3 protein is CASSRSGGLRETQYF. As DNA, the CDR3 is TGTGCTAGCAGCCGTAGCGGGGGGTTGAGGGAGACCCAGTACTTC. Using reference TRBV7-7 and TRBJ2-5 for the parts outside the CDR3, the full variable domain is GAGVSQSPRYKVTKRGQDVTLRCDPISSHATLYWYQQALGQGPEFLTYFNYEAQPDKSGLPSDRFSAERPEGSISTLTIQRTEQRDSAMYRCASSRSGGLRETQYFGPGTRLLVL.

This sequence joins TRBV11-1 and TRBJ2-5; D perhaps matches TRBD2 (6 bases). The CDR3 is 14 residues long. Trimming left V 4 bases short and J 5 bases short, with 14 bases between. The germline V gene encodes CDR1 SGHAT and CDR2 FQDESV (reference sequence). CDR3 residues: CASSSPGEGETQYF. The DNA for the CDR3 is TGTGCCAGCAGCTCCCCGGGAGAGGGCGAGACCCAGTACTTC.

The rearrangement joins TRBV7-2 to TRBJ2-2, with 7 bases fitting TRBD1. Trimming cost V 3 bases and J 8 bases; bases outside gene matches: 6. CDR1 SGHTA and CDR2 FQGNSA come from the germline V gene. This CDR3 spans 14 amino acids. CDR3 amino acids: CASSFQGVMGELFF. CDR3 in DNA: TGTGCCAGCAGCTTCCAGGGGGTGATGGGGGAGCTGTTTTTT.

CDR3 nucleotides: TGTGCCAGCAGCACTATCCTGAGGGACAGGGTTGTCCACAATGAGCAGTTCTTC. It translates to CASSTILRDRVVHNEQFF. The chain is built from TRBV5-5 and TRBJ2-1, with 9 bases lining up with TRBD1. Losses at the gene ends were 4 bases for V and 5 bases for J; bases not matched to a gene: 16. The CDR3 loop spans 18 amino acids. CDR1 SGHKS and CDR2 YYEKEE come from the germline V gene (reference sequence).

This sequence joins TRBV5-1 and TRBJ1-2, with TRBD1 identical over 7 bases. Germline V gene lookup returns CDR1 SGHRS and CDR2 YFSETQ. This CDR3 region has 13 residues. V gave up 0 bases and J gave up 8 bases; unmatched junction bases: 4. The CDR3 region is CASSLEGARGYTF. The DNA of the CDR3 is TGCGCCAGCAGCTTGGAGGGGGCGCGGGGCTACACCTTC.

The CDR3 coding sequence is TGCGCCAGCAGTGATTTCGGGGGCTACACCTTC. Translation: CASSDFGGYTF. The V and J genes are TRBV10-1 and TRBJ1-2; no clear D. The CDR3 totals 11 residues. Trimming cost V 3 bases and J 8 bases, with 7 bases left between them. Germline values: CDR1 WNHNN, CDR2 SYGVQD (reference sequence).

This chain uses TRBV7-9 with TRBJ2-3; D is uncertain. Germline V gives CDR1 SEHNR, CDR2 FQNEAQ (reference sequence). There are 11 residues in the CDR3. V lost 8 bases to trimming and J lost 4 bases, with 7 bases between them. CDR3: CASESADTQYF. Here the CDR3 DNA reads TGTGCCAGCGAGAGCGCAGATACGCAGTATTTT.

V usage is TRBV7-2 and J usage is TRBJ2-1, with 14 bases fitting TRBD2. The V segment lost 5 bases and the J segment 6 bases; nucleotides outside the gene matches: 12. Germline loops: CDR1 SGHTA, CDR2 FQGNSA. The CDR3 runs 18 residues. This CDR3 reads CASSHGLAGGLGGNEQFF. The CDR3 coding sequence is TGTGCCAGCAGCCACGGACTAGCGGGAGGACTCGGGGGCAATGAGCAGTTCTTC.

The CDR3: CASSWQTGGSEAFF. CDR3 nucleotide sequence: TGTGCCAGCAGCTGGCAGACAGGGGGCAGTGAAGCTTTCTTT. The rearrangement uses TRBV11-2 and TRBJ1-1; TRBD1 agrees at 10 bases. The germline CDR1 and CDR2 sequences are SGHAT and FQNNGV. V dropped 4 bases and J dropped 7; count of bases not matched to a gene: 6. The CDR3 totals 14 residues. Complete variable domain (other parts from reference TRBV11-2 and TRBJ1-1): EAGVAQSPRYKIIEKRQSVAFWCNPISGHATLYWYQQILGQGPKLLIQFQNNGVVDDSQLPKDRFSAERLKGVDSTLKIQPAKLEDSAVYLCASSWQTGGSEAFFGQGTRLTVV.

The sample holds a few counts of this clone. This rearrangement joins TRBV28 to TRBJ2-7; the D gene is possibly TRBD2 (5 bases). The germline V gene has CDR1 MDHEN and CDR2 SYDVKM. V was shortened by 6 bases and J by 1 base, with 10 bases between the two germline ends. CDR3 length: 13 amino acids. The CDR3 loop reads CASSSGGSYEQYF. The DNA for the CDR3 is TGTGCCAGCAGCTCGGGCGGGTCCTACGAGCAGTACTTC.

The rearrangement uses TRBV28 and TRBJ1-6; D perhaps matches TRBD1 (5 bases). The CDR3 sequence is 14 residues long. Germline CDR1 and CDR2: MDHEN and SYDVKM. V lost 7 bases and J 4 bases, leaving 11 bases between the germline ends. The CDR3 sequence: CASTLGPYNSPLHF. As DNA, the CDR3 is TGTGCCAGCACTTTGGGGCCTTATAATTCACCCCTCCACTTT.

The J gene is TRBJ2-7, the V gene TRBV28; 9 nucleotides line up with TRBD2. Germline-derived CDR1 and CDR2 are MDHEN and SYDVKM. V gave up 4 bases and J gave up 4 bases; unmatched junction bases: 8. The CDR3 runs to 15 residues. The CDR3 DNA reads TGTGCCAGCAGTTGGGTTAGCGGGAGTAGTTACGAGCAGTACTTC. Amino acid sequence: CASSWVSGSSYEQYF.

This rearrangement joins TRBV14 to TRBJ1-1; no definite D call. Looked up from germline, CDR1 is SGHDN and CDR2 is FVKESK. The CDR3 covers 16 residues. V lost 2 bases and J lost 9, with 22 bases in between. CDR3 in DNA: TGTGCCAGCAGCCAAAAACCCGACCCTCTTCGAGGCAAAGCTTTCTTT. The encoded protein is CASSQKPDPLRGKAFF.

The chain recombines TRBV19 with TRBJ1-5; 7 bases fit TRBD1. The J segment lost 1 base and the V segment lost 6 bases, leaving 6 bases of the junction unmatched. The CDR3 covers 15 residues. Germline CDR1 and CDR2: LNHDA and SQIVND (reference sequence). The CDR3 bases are TGTGCCAGTAGACAGGGACAGAAAAGCAATCAGCCCCAGCATTTT. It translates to CASRQGQKSNQPQHF.

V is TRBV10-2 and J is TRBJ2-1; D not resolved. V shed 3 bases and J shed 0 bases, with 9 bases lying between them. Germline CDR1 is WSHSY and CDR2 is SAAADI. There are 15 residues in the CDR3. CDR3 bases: TGCGCCAGCAGTGAAAAGAGTGACTCCTACAATGAGCAGTTCTTC. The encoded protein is CASSEKSDSYNEQFF.

The CDR3 sequence is CASSFQTLTEAFF. CDR3 sequence (DNA): TGTGCCAGCAGCTTCCAAACCCTAACTGAAGCTTTCTTT. This chain links TRBV5-6 with TRBJ1-1; D gene uncertain. The CDR3 covers 13 residues. Trimming removed 2 bases from V and 5 bases from J, with 10 bases in between. Germline V gene lookup returns CDR1 SGHDT and CDR2 YYEEEE.

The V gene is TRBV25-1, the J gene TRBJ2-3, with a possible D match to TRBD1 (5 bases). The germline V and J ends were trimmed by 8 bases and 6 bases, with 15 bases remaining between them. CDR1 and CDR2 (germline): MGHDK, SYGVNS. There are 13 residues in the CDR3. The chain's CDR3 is CASGLDISDTQYF. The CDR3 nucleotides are TGTGCCAGCGGCCTGGACATCTCGGATACGCAGTATTTT.

CDR3 bases: TGTGCCAGCAGCTTAGCCTCCGGACAGGAAGTTAACATTCAGTACTTC. Protein sequence: CASSLASGQEVNIQYF. The rearrangement joins TRBV11-1 to TRBJ2-4; 7 bases are shared with TRBD1. V lost 0 bases and J lost 7; bases outside the gene matches: 9. Germline CDR1 is SGHAT and CDR2 is FQDESV (reference sequence). This CDR3 has 16 amino acids.

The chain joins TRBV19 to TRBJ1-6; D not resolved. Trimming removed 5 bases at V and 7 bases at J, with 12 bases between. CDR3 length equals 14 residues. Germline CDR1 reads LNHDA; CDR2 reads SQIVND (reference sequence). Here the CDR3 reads CASSGGLFNSPLHF. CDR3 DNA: TGTGCCAGTAGTGGTGGGCTGTTCAATTCACCCCTCCACTTT.

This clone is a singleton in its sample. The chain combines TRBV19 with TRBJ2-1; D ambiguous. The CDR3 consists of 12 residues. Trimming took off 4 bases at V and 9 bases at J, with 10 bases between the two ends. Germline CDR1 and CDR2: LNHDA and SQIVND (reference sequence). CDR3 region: CASSTPSGEQFF. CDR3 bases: TGTGCCAGTAGTACCCCTTCGGGTGAGCAGTTCTTC. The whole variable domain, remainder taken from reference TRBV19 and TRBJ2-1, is DGGITQSPKYLFRKEGQNVTLSCEQNLNHDAMYWYRQDPGQGLRLIYYSQIVNDFQKGDIAEGYSVSREKKESFPLTVTSAQKNPTAFYLCASSTPSGEQFFGPGTRLTVL.

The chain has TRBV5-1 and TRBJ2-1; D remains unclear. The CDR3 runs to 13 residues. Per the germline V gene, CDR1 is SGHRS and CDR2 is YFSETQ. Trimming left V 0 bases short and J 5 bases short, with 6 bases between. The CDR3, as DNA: TGCGCCAGCAGCTTGGCCGACAACAATGAGCAGTTCTTC. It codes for CASSLADNNEQFF.

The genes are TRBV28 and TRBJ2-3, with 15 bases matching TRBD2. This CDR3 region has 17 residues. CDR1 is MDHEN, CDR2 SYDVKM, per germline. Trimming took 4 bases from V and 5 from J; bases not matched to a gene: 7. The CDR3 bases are TGTGCCAGCAGTTCCCCCGGACTAGCGGGGGGGCAAGATACGCAGTATTTT. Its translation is CASSSPGLAGGQDTQYF.

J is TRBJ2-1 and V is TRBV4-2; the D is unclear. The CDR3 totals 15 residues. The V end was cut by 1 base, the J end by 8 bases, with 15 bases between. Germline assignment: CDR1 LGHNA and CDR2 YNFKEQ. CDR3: CASSQGLQLRYEQFF. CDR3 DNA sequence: TGTGCCAGCAGCCAAGGCCTCCAACTAAGGTATGAGCAGTTCTTC.

The CDR3 DNA reads TGTGCCTGCCACAGGGAAGATGGCAATCAGCCCCAGCATTTT. Amino acid sequence: CACHREDGNQPQHF. The chain has TRBV30 and TRBJ1-5, with D possibly matching TRBD1 (6 bases). The CDR3 has 14 amino acids. V was pared by 6 bases and J by 2 bases, with 14 bases between. Per the germline V gene, CDR1 is GTSNPN and CDR2 is SVGIG (reference sequence).

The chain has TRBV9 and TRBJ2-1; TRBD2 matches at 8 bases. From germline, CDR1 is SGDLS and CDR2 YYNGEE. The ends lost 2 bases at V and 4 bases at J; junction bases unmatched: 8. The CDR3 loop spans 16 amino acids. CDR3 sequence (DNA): TGTGCCAGCAGCGTGGATGGACTAGCCCTATACAATGAGCAGTTCTTC. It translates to CASSVDGLALYNEQFF.

Written as DNA, the CDR3 is TGTGCCAGCAGTCCCCGGGACAGATTCTATGGCTACACCTTC. The encoded protein is CASSPRDRFYGYTF. This chain joins TRBV28 and TRBJ1-2; the match to TRBD1 covers 7 bases. CDR1 and CDR2 from the germline V gene are MDHEN and SYDVKM. The CDR3 totals 14 residues. The V gene end was trimmed by 5 bases and the J gene end by 4 bases; junction bases not matched to a gene: 7.